A selection of T cell receptor beta chains follows, all from one sample in a study of blood T cell repertoires in COVID-19. Profiling relied on immunoSEQ multiplex PCR, and the TCRdb table lists in-frame clones only, not all of them. The table has approximately 210,000 clones, 76% seen once. The sample comprised PBMCs or T cells enriched from blood (not recorded which). These receptors all come from a woman aged 45-59 years with acute COVID-19. Both conserved end residues are trimmed from each CDR3. Fields, in order: J gene, V gene, CDR3 protein.

>TRBJ1-1|TRBV7-9
ASSSAEGRTEAF
>TRBJ1-1|TRBV7-8
ASTPVGQAEAF
>TRBJ1-1|TRBV7-2
ASSLTGKYNTEAF
>TRBJ2-4|TRBV28
ASSLSPGQGAYLAKNIQY
>TRBJ2-1|TRBV5-4
ASSLVAGGLSWQF
>TRBJ1-2|TRBV5-4
ASSLVSDGYT
>TRBJ2-2|TRBV28
ASSSDTNTGELF
>TRBJ1-2|TRBV7-9
ASSLGEMRGYT
>TRBJ2-5|TRBV6-2/TRBV6-3
ASSTQGSKKTQY
>TRBJ2-5|TRBV27
ASQRRGYDQETQY
>TRBJ1-1|TRBV27
ASSLWDRDTEAF
>TRBJ1-2|TRBV29-1
SVYRDMGYGYT
>TRBJ1-4|TRBV4-1
ASSQDRAFAGLNEKLF
>TRBJ1-4|TRBV18
ASSPEGGEKLF
>TRBJ2-2|TRBV10-3
AISDRGLAANTGELF
>TRBJ2-1|TRBV12-3/TRBV12-4
ATLGTGFDEQF
>TRBJ1-2|TRBV29-1
SAQDSTNYGYT
>TRBJ1-4|TRBV7-6
ASSTGQGGKLF
>TRBJ2-5|TRBV5-1
ASSLASGDETQY
>TRBJ1-2|TRBV7-2
ASSLAVRGGGYT
>TRBJ1-6|TRBV19
ASSTGTTKVPLH
>TRBJ1-5|TRBV2
ASRGTVNQPQH
>TRBJ2-5|TRBV5-1
ASSSLAGQETQY
>TRBJ1-2|TRBV29-1
SVERQGGYGYT
>TRBJ1-4|TRBV27
ASSFLDRGGEKLF
>TRBJ2-2|TRBV19
ASSIRQGAVGELF
>TRBJ1-4|TRBV27
ASSYLDRGVEKLF
>TRBJ1-1|TRBV7-6
ASSLVERGRRGTEAF
>TRBJ2-1|TRBV24-1
ATKESVDNEQF
>TRBJ2-2|TRBV5-1
ASSTPTANTNTGELF
>TRBJ1-2|TRBV4-1
ASSQADRENYGYT
>TRBJ1-2|TRBV4-1
ASSQALTAPNYGYT
>TRBJ1-2|TRBV12-3/TRBV12-4
ASRPGDYGYT
>TRBJ2-1|TRBV5-1
ASSTGVQTREQF
>TRBJ2-1|TRBV7-3
ASSFGTAYNEQF
>TRBJ2-3|TRBV2
ASSPAGALTDTQY
>TRBJ2-5|TRBV9
ASSVVAGAGETQY
>TRBJ2-2|TRBV12-3/TRBV12-4
ASRNTGELF
>TRBJ1-2|TRBV3-1/TRBV3-2
ASSPSLQGASGYT
>TRBJ1-2|TRBV7-9
ASSLGVGAYT
>TRBJ2-6|TRBV6-4
ASSDPGTSSSGANVLT
>TRBJ1-2|TRBV5-4
AVQPRESYGYT
>TRBJ2-1|TRBV11-3
ASSLFRESNEQF
>TRBJ1-1|TRBV3-1/TRBV3-2
ASSLEGDTEAF
>TRBJ1-1|TRBV27
ASGDRGPRTEAF
>TRBJ2-2|TRBV6-4
ASSQRRTGWNTGELF
>TRBJ1-5|TRBV7-9
ASSAEGTGLNQPQH
>TRBJ1-2|TRBV28
ASSLSRGNYGYT